These T cell receptor beta chains were read from a single sample in a study of T cells in Graves' hyperthyroidism and ophthalmopathy. TCRdb independently ran MiXCR on the multiplex PCR reads; one entry per CDR3 protein. Seen here are around 350,000 distinct CDR3 sequences, 15% to 20% observed once, and the top ten hold approximately 4%. Sequenced: blood. These TCRs come from a woman in her late teens or twenties with Graves' hyperthyroidism. Each CDR3 is given with its conserved first and last residue. The D gene is left open where the match is weak. The size field is filled for only some rows; it gives once, few, many or a size class.

d_call j_call v_call clone_size cdr3_nt cdr3_aa
- TRBJ1-5 TRBV6-1 once TGTGCCAGCATCCTCTCAGGGACTAATCAGCCCCAGCATTTT CASILSGTNQPQHF
- TRBJ1-1 TRBV11-1 many TGTGCCAGCAGCTTAGGCCCCCCGAGAGGGAGGACTGAAGCTTTCTTT CASSLGPPRGRTEAFF
TRBD1 TRBJ1-5 TRBV2 many TGTGCCAGCAGGGTGGACCGACAGGGTGGCAATCAGCCCCAGCATTTT CASRVDRQGGNQPQHF
TRBD1 TRBJ1-1 TRBV6-5 - TGTGCCAGCAGTTACTCGATAGGGACAGCTAACACTGAAGCTTTCTTT CASSYSIGTANTEAFF
- TRBJ1-2 TRBV12-3/TRBV12-4 many TGTGCCAGCAGTACAGGGACTCGGGATGGCTACACCTTC CASSTGTRDGYTF
- TRBJ1-5 TRBV5-1 many TGCGCCAGCAGAACCTCAGGGGATAGCAATCAGCCCCAGCATTTT CASRTSGDSNQPQHF
TRBD1 TRBJ1-1 TRBV9 many TGTGCCAGCAGCGATCAAGCGGGACAGGGAGTGTTGAACACTGAAGCTTTCTTT CASSDQAGQGVLNTEAFF
- TRBJ1-3 TRBV6-2/TRBV6-3 few TGTGCCAGCAGTTACCCCGGACAGCCTGGAGGAAACACCATATATTTT CASSYPGQPGGNTIYF
- TRBJ1-2 TRBV6-1 many TGTGCCAGCAGTGGCCCGGGGCTGTATGGCTACACCTTC CASSGPGLYGYTF
TRBD1 TRBJ2-7 TRBV6-1 - TGTGCCAGCAGTCATACGACAGGGGCCTACGAGCAGTACTTC CASSHTTGAYEQYF
- TRBJ2-6 TRBV12-3/TRBV12-4 - TGTGCCAGCGACTCCCAGGGGGGTGGCTCTGGGGCCAACGTCCTGACTTTC CASDSQGGGSGANVLTF
TRBD2 TRBJ2-5 TRBV11-2 many TGTGCCAGCAGCTTCAGCGGGGGGGCCGGAGAGACCCAGTACTTC CASSFSGGAGETQYF
- TRBJ1-1 TRBV5-1 many TGCGCCAGCAGCTTGACCCTGACAGGCTCGGAGGCTTTCTTT CASSLTLTGSEAFF
TRBD1 TRBJ2-7 TRBV5-1 many TGCGCCAGCAGCTTACCGGGACAGGGTGTCGAGCAGTACTTC CASSLPGQGVEQYF
TRBD1 TRBJ1-2 TRBV6-1 many TGTGCCAGCAGTATCCGACAGGGGGGAGCCTATGGCTACACCTTC CASSIRQGGAYGYTF
TRBD1 TRBJ1-2 TRBV6-5 many TGTGCCAGCAGACAGGGGTCCGACTATGGCTACACCTTC CASRQGSDYGYTF
- TRBJ1-1 TRBV29-1 many TGCAGCGTTCAGGACTTGAACACTGAAGCTTTCTTT CSVQDLNTEAFF
TRBD2 TRBJ2-5 TRBV6-1 - TGTGCCAGCATTCCGGCCGAGGGACTAGCGGACCAAGAGACCCAGTACTTC CASIPAEGLADQETQYF
- TRBJ1-6 TRBV14 - TGTGCCAGCAGCCCCACGGGGACATATAATTCACCCCTCCACTTT CASSPTGTYNSPLHF
- TRBJ1-2 TRBV5-1 few TGCGCCAGCCGGCCCGGGCGGGGGGATAACTATGGCTACACCTTC CASRPGRGDNYGYTF
TRBD2 TRBJ2-5 TRBV7-3 many TGTGCCAGCAGCCTGAGCGGGGGGGCCGGCGAGACCCAGTACTTC CASSLSGGAGETQYF
TRBD1 TRBJ1-1 TRBV5-1 many TGCGCCAGCAGCTTGGGGAGGGGACAGGGCGAAGAAGCTTTCTTT CASSLGRGQGEEAFF
- TRBJ2-5 TRBV9 few TGTGCCAGCAGTGCTGACAGGACAAAAGAGACCCAGTACTTC CASSADRTKETQYF
- TRBJ1-1 TRBV20-1 many TGCAGTGCTAGAGATTCTCGGGCAGGGGACACTGAAGCTTTCTTT CSARDSRAGDTEAFF
- TRBJ2-6 TRBV6-1 many TGTGCCAGCAGGAGGAACTCTGGGGCCAACGTCCTGACTTTC CASRRNSGANVLTF
TRBD1 TRBJ2-7 TRBV28 many TGTGCCAGCAGTGGGCCGGGACAGGGGTCGAGGGAGCAGTACTTC CASSGPGQGSREQYF
- TRBJ2-5 TRBV2 many TGTGCCAGCAAGGGCGGGATAGGGGCAGGGGCCTTCCAAGAGACCCAGTACTTC CASKGGIGAGAFQETQYF
TRBD1 TRBJ1-1 TRBV12-3/TRBV12-4 few TGTGCCAGCAGCCGGGACAGGGGCAGGGACACTGAAGCTTTCTTT CASSRDRGRDTEAFF
TRBD1 TRBJ2-7 TRBV2 many TGTGCCAGCAGTGGGGACAGGTATTCCTCCTACGAGCAGTACTTC CASSGDRYSSYEQYF
- TRBJ2-7 TRBV30 many TGTGCCTGCGGACAGTTAATCTACGAGCAGTACTTC CACGQLIYEQYF
- TRBJ1-3 TRBV12-3/TRBV12-4 many TGTGCCAGCAGTTTAATGGCACTCTCTGGAAACACCATATATTTT CASSLMALSGNTIYF
- TRBJ1-2 TRBV7-9 many TGTGCCAGCGTCCTGGGATTGGGCGGCTACACCTTC CASVLGLGGYTF
TRBD1 TRBJ1-5 TRBV6-1 many TGTGCCAGCAGGGCTAGGACAGGGAGCACCAATCAGCCCCAGCATTTT CASRARTGSTNQPQHF
- TRBJ1-5 TRBV4-1 many TGCGCCAGCAGCCCGCTACAGGGAAATCAGCCCCAGCATTTT CASSPLQGNQPQHF
TRBD1 TRBJ2-7 TRBV9 many TGTGCCAGCAGCGCAGAGGACAGGGCACAACGGCAGTACTTC CASSAEDRAQRQYF
- TRBJ1-2 TRBV20-1 few TGCAGTGCTGGAGCGGGCTATGGCTACACCTTC CSAGAGYGYTF
- TRBJ2-2 TRBV10-3 many TGTGCCATCGGCCCTTGGAGGGTACGGACCGGGGAGCTGTTTTTT CAIGPWRVRTGELFF
TRBD2 TRBJ2-5 TRBV2 many TGTGCCAGCAGCGGTTTATCTAGCGGGGGCCGAGAGACCCAGTACTTC CASSGLSSGGRETQYF